What follows are 3 T cell receptor beta chains derived from one specimen sequenced in a study of T cell responses to AZD1222 COVID-19 vaccine. Clones were read by immunoSEQ multiplex PCR, and TCRdb kept only the in-frame ones, dropping some. The table records some 140,000 clones, over 90% of them present only once. The sample here was peripheral blood, taken on day 0 of AZD1222 vaccination. Receptors were obtained from an adult in good health.

This clone was found a few times. The CDR3 reads CASSLDQGWNYGYTF. In nucleotides, the CDR3 is TGCGCCAGCAGCTTGGATCAGGGGTGGAACTATGGCTACACCTTC. This chain uses TRBV5-1 with TRBJ1-2; D possibly corresponds to TRBD1 (6 bases). CDR1 and CDR2 from the germline V gene are SGHRS and YFSETQ. V was cut by 0 bases and J by 2 bases, with 11 bases left in between. This CDR3 is 15 amino acids long.

The rearrangement links TRBV18 to TRBJ1-3; tentative D call: TRBD1 (5 bases). V was pared by 1 base and J by 1 base, with 17 bases between. Germline CDR1 and CDR2: KGHSH and LQKENI. The CDR3 runs to 18 residues. CDR3 coding DNA: TGTGCCAGCTCACCACGAGGGGTGGCCGAACCTTCTGGAAACACCATATATTTT. It encodes CASSPRGVAEPSGNTIYF.

This sequence joins TRBV18 and TRBJ2-7; D may match TRBD1 or TRBD2 (5 bases each). V was clipped by 6 bases and J by 4 bases, with 22 bases between them. The CDR3 runs to 16 residues. Looked up from germline, CDR1 is KGHSH and CDR2 is LQKENI. Here the CDR3 DNA reads TGTGCCAGCTCGGGGACCGGGCCAGGATCAGGATACGAGCAGTACTTC. This sequence encodes CASSGTGPGSGYEQYF.